This entry concerns a single TCR beta chain. This CDR3 fails to terminate in the conserved phenylalanine or tryptophan, so it likely reflects a read error. Because the CDR3's place on the DNA is in doubt, the DNA is left out and the CDR3 is given as listed by TCRdb. RNA was extracted from bulk tissue without any cell sorting. The normal lung tissue was taken more than 3 cm from the tumor edge. TCRbeta libraries were built with three rounds of nested PCR, modified from ARM-PCR. TCRdb re-analysed the multiplex PCR reads in MiXCR, keeping a single row per CDR3 protein. This table has 40,000 or so distinct CDR3 sequences, 60% appearing once. The length of the CDR3 is 14 amino acids, counting both ends. Germline assignment: CDR1 WNHNN and CDR2 SYGVQD (reference sequence). This sample is drawn from a study of tumor and adjacent non-tumor tissue in lung cancer.

The clonotype originates from a middle-aged man with non-small cell lung cancer. The rearrangement uses TRBV10-1 and TRBJ2-2. Sequenced: distant non-tumor lung tissue. CDR3 in amino acids: CTSSGGVNTGELFL.